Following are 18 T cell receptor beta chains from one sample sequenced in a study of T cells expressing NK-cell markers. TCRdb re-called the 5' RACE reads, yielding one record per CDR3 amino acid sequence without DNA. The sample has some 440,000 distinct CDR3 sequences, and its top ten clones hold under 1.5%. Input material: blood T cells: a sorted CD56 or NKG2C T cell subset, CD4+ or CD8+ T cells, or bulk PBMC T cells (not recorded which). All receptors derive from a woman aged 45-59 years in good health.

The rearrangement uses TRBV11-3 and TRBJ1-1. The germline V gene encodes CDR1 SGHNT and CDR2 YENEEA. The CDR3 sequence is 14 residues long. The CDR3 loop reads CASSLRVAGTEAFF.

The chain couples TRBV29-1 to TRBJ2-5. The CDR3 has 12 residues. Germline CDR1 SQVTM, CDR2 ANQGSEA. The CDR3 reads CSVAGNQETQYF.

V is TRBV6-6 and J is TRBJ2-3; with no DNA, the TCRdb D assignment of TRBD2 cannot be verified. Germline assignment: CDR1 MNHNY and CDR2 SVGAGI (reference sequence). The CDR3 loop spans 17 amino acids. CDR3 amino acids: CASSLKGSGRVTDTQYF.

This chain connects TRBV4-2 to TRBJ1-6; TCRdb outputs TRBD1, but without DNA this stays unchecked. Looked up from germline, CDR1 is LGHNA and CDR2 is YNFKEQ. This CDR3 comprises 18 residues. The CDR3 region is CASSQEEGDSRYNSPLHF.

The CDR3 protein is CASSRVGEMEPQHF. This chain connects TRBV27 to TRBJ1-5. The CDR3 is made up of 14 amino acids. Germline V lookup: CDR1 MNHEY, CDR2 SMNVEV (reference sequence).

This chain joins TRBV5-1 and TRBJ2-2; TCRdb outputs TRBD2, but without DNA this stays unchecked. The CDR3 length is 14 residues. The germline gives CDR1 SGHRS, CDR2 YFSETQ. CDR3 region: CASSQTSVDGELFF. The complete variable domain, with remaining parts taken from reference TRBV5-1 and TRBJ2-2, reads KAGVTQTPRYLIKTRGQQVTLSCSPISGHRSVSWYQQTPGQGLQFLFEYFSETQRNKGNFPGRFSGRQFSNSRSEMNVSTLELGDSALYLCASSQTSVDGELFFGEGSRLTVL.

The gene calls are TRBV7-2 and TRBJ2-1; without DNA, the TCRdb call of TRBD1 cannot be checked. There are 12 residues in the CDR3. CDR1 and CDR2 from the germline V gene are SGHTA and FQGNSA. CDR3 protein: CASADPGNEQFF.

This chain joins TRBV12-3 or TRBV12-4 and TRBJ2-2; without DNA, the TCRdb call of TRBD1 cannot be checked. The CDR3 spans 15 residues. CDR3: CASSLGARGHGELFF.

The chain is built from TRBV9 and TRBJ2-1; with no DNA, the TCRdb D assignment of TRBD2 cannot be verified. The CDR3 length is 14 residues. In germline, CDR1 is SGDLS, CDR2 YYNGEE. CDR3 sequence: CASHRDYKTNEQFF.

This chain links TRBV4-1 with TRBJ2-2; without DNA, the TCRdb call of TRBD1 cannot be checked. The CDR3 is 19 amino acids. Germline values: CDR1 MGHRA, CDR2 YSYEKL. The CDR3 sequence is CASSQGAPDRLLNTGELFF.

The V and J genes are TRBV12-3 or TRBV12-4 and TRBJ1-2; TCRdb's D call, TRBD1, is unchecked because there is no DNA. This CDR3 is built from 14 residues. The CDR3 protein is CASRRTGDLSGYTF.

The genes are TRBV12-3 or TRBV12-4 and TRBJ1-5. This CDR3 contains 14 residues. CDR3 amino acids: CASSLSPSFQPQHF.

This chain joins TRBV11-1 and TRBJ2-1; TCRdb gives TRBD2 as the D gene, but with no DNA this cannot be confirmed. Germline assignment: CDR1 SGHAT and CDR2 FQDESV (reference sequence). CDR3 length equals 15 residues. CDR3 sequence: CASRSGRGGYNEQFF.

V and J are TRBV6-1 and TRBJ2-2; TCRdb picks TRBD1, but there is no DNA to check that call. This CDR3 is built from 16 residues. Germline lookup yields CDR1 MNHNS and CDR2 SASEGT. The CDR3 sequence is CASSETGPPSAGELFF.

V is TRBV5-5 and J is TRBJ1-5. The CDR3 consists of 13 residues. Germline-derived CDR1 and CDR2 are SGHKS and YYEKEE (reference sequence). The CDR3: CASSLALDQPQHF.

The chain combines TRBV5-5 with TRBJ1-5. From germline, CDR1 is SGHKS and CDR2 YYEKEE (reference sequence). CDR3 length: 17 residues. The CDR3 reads CASSSRGTPYSNQPQHF.

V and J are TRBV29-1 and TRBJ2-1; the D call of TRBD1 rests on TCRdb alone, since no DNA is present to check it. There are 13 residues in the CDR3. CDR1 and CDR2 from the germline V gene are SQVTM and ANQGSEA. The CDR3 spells CSVTPGQGAEQFF.

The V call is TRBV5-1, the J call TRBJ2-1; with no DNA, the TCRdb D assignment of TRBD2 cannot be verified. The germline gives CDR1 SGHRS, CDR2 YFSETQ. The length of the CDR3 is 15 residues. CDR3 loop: CASSPSVGGYNEQFF.